The T cell receptor beta chain under discussion was sequenced for a study of breast tumors, draining lymph nodes, adjacent tissues. This clonotype was picked up many times. Via MiXCR, TCRdb re-called the multiplex PCR reads, giving one row per CDR3 protein. The data contain approximately 170,000 distinct CDR3 sequences, 30% to 35% of them singletons. CDR3 size: 16 residues. The V gene's germline CDR1 is ENHRY and CDR2 SYGVKD. With V trimmed by 3 bases and J by 4 bases, 11 bases remained unmatched. Samples came from axillary lymph nodes draining the breast cancer. The sequence came from a female donor with breast cancer. Some clones in this sample may be carry-over from other donors' samples. The chain recombines TRBV10-3 with TRBJ2-7; 8 nucleotides align to TRBD1. Sequencing input: axillary lymph node tissue. The CDR3 protein is CAISDPRTGRTYEQYF. CDR3 coding DNA: TGTGCCATCAGTGACCCCAGGACAGGGAGAACTTACGAGCAGTACTTC.